These 15 T cell receptor beta chains were all obtained from the same sample, sequenced in a study of T cells expressing NK-cell markers. Following a re-call of the 5' RACE reads, TCRdb has one entry per CDR3 protein and lacks DNA. The sample has 200,000 to 300,000 distinct CDR3 sequences. Sequenced material: blood T cells: a sorted CD56 or NKG2C T cell subset, CD4+ or CD8+ T cells, or bulk PBMC T cells (not recorded which). These receptors all stem from a man aged 18 to 29 in good health.

This chain connects TRBV7-2 to TRBJ1-5; lacking DNA, the TRBD1 call made by TCRdb goes unchecked. The germline CDR1 and CDR2 sequences are SGHTA and FQGNSA. The CDR3 is made up of 14 amino acids. Here the CDR3 reads CASSIGQGRQPQHF.

V usage is TRBV7-6 and J usage is TRBJ2-7. The CDR3 has 12 amino acids. Germline CDR1 SGHVS, CDR2 FNYEAQ. CDR3 amino acids: CASSSSDHEQYF.

V usage is TRBV5-1 and J usage is TRBJ2-5; the TCRdb call, TRBD2, lacks DNA for checking. Looked up from germline, CDR1 is SGHRS and CDR2 is YFSETQ. The CDR3 covers 14 residues. The CDR3 here is CASSFGQPRDSQYF.

The chain couples TRBV11-2 to TRBJ2-3; TCRdb's assignment of TRBD1 cannot be checked, as there is no DNA. CDR1 SGHAT and CDR2 FQNNGV come from the germline V gene. The CDR3 length is 15 residues. This CDR3 reads CASRQTGGHTDTQYF. Full variable domain (remainder filled in from reference TRBV11-2 and TRBJ2-3): EAGVAQSPRYKIIEKRQSVAFWCNPISGHATLYWYQQILGQGPKLLIQFQNNGVVDDSQLPKDRFSAERLKGVDSTLKIQPAKLEDSAVYLCASRQTGGHTDTQYFGPGTRLTVL.

The CDR3 protein is CASSLYQRDTGGEQYF. The J gene is TRBJ2-7, the V gene TRBV5-6; TCRdb's D call, TRBD1, is unchecked because there is no DNA. There are 16 residues in the CDR3. Germline loops: CDR1 SGHDT, CDR2 YYEEEE.

The chain couples TRBV20-1 to TRBJ2-3; with no DNA, the TCRdb D assignment of TRBD1 cannot be verified. This CDR3 comprises 13 residues. From germline, CDR1 is DFQATT and CDR2 SNEGSKA (reference sequence). The CDR3 is CSASLRVENTQYF.

The J gene is TRBJ1-1, the V gene TRBV15. Germline V gene sequence: CDR1 LNHNV, CDR2 YYDKDF (reference sequence). The CDR3 covers 14 residues. CDR3 in amino acids: CATSSADMNTEAFF.

This chain's CDR3 is CASSYSGRSGNTIYF. The chain has TRBV6-5 and TRBJ1-3. CDR3 length: 15 amino acids. Germline-derived CDR1 and CDR2 are MNHEY and SVGAGI.

The rearrangement joins TRBV20-1 to TRBJ1-2. The CDR3 consists of 14 residues. In germline, CDR1 is DFQATT, CDR2 SNEGSKA (reference sequence). The CDR3 region is CSASLNRDSYGYTF.

The rearrangement uses TRBV5-1 and TRBJ2-1. This CDR3 region has 12 residues. CDR1 and CDR2 from the germline V gene are SGHRS and YFSETQ. The CDR3: CASSRPANEQFF.

The chain's CDR3 is CASSEVTDTQYF. The chain employs TRBV28 and TRBJ2-3. Germline-derived CDR1 and CDR2 are MDHEN and SYDVKM. The CDR3 spans 12 residues.

This chain links TRBV4-3 with TRBJ2-7; TCRdb indicates TRBD2, and absent DNA this call remains unverified. CDR1 LGHNA and CDR2 YSLEER come from the germline V gene. The CDR3 is 18 residues long. This chain's CDR3 is CASSQERASGTTNYEQYF.

This chain links TRBV6-5 with TRBJ2-2; TCRdb indicates TRBD2, and absent DNA this call remains unverified. The CDR3 runs 16 residues. Per germline, CDR1 MNHEY and CDR2 SVGAGI. CDR3: CASSSLTSGRTGELFF.

The genes are TRBV20-1 and TRBJ2-1; TCRdb selects TRBD2, and the lack of DNA leaves this call unchecked. Per the germline V gene, CDR1 is DFQATT and CDR2 is SNEGSKA (reference sequence). The CDR3 has 15 amino acids. The CDR3 is CSARQTSWGYNEQFF.

The V and J genes are TRBV20-1 and TRBJ1-4; the TRBD1 assignment by TCRdb is unverifiable without DNA. This CDR3 spans 14 amino acids. Per germline, CDR1 DFQATT and CDR2 SNEGSKA (reference sequence). The CDR3 loop is CSVGRGHVNEKLFF.